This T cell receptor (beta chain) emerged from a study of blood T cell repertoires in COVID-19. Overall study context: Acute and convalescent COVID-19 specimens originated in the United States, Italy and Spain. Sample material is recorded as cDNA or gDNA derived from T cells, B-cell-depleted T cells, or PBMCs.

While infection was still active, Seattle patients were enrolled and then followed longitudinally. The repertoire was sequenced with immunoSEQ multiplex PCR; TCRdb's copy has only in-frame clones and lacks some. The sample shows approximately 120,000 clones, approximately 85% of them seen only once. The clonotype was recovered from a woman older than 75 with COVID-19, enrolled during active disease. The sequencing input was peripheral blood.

Written as DNA, the CDR3 is TGTGCCAGCCGCCGTATGACTAGCTTGGATTTTCGCACAGATACGCAGTATTTT. As protein: CASRRMTSLDFRTDTQYF. This chain connects TRBV5-4 to TRBJ2-3; 7 nucleotides match TRBD2. Per germline, CDR1 SGHNT and CDR2 YYREEE (reference sequence). The CDR3 loop spans 18 amino acids. J lost 1 base, V lost 7 bases, and 18 bases had no gene match. Drawing the rest from reference TRBV5-4 and TRBJ2-3, the complete variable domain is ETGVTQSPTHLIKTRGQQVTLRCSSQSGHNTVSWYQQALGQGPQFIFQYYREEENGRGNFPPRFSGLQFPNYSSELNVNALELDDSALYLCASRRMTSLDFRTDTQYFGPGTRLTVL.